The 3 T cell receptor beta chains reported below all come from one sample, sequenced in a study of blood T cell repertoires in COVID-19. Data came from immunoSEQ multiplex PCR; TCRdb stores just in-frame clones and leaves some out. There are about 180,000 clones in the sample; 83% occur only once, and less than 2% lies in the top ten. Sequenced sample: peripheral blood. The source of these receptors is a human donor in a cohort sampled during active COVID-19.

The gene calls are TRBV6-6 and TRBJ2-5; 7 nucleotides line up with TRBD1. The V segment lost 2 bases and the J segment 5 bases; nucleotides outside the gene matches: 5. The V gene's germline CDR1 is MNHNY and CDR2 SVGAGI (reference sequence). There are 14 residues in the CDR3. The CDR3 DNA follows: TGTGCCAGCAGTTACGGTACAGGGGCCGAGACCCAGTACTTC. Translation: CASSYGTGAETQYF.

The CDR3 region has the DNA TGTGCCAGCAGCTTAGCCCCGTTTTACGAGCAGTACTTC. Its protein product is CASSLAPFYEQYF. This chain uses TRBV11-2 with TRBJ2-7; D unresolved. CDR3 length: 13 amino acids. The V end was cut by 1 base, the J end by 4 bases, with 8 bases between. CDR1 is SGHAT, CDR2 FQNNGV, per germline.

V gene TRBV27 combines with J gene TRBJ2-2, with a weak D call TRBD2 (6 bases). From germline, CDR1 is MNHEY and CDR2 SMNVEV (reference sequence). This CDR3 has 15 amino acids. Between the trimmed V and J ends, which lost 4 bases and 5 bases, there was a span of 14 bases. The CDR3 DNA follows: TGTGCCAGCAGTTACAGCACCCGGGGGACCGGGGAGCTGTTTTTT. It encodes CASSYSTRGTGELFF.